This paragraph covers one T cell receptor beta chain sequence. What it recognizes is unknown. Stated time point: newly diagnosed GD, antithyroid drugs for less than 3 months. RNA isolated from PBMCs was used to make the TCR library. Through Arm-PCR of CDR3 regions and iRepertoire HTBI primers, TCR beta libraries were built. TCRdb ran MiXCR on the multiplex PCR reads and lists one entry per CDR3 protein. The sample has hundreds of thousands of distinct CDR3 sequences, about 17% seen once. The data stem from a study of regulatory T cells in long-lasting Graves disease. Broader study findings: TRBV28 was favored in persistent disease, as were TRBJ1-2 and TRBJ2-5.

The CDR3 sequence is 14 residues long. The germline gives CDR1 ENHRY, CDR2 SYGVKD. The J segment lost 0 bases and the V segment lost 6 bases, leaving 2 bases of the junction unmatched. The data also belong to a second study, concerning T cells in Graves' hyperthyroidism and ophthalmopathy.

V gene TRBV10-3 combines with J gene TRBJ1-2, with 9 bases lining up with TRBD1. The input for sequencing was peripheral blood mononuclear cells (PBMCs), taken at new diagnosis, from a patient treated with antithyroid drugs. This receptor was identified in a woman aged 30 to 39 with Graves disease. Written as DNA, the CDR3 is TGTGCCATCAGGGGGACAGGGACTAACTATGGCTACACCTTC. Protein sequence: CAIRGTGTNYGYTF.